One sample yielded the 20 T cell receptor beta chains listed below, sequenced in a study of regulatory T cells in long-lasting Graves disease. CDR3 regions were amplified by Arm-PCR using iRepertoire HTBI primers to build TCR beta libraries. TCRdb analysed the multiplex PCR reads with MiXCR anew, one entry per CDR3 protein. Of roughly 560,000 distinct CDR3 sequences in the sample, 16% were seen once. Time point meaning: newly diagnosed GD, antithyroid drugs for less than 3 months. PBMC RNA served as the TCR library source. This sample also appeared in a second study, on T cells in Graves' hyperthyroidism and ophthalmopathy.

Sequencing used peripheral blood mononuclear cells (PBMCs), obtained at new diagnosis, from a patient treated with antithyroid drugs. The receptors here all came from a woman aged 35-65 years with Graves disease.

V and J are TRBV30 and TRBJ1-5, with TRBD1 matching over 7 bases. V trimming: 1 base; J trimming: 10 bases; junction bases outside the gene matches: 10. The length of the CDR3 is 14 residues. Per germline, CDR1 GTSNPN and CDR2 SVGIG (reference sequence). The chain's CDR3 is CAWSEIQGRRPQHF. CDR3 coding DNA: TGTGCCTGGAGTGAGATACAGGGGCGTCGTCCCCAGCATTTT.

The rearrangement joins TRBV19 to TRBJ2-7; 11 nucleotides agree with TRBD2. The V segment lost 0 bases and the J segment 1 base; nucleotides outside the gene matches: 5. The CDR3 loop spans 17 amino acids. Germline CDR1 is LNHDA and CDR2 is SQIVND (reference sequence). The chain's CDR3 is CASSIDLAGGPSYEQYF. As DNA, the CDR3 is TGTGCCAGTAGTATAGATCTAGCGGGGGGACCTTCCTACGAGCAGTACTTC.

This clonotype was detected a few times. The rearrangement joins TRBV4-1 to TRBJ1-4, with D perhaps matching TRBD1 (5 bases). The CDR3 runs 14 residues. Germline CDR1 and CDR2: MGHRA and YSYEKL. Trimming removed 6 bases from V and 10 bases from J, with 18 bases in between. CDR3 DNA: TGCGCCAGCAGTTTGGACGAGGGGCTGAGAAAACTGTTTTTT. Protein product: CASSLDEGLRKLFF.

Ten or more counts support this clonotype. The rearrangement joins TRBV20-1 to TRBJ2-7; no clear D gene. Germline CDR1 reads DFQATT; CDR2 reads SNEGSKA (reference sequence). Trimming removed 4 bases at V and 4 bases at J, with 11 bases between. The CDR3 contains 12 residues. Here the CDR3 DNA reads TGCAGTGCTAACGGGCCCACATACGAGCAGTACTTC. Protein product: CSANGPTYEQYF.

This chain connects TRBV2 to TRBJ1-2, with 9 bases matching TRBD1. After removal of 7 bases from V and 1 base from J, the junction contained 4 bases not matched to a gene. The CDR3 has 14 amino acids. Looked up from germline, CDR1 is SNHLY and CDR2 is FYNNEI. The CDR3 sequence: CASTRDRDNYGYTF. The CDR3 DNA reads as TGTGCCAGCACCCGGGACAGGGATAACTATGGCTACACCTTC.

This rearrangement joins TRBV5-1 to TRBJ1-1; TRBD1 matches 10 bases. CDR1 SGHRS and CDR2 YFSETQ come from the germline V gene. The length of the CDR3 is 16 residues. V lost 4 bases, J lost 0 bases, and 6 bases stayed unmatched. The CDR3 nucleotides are TGCGCCAGCAGCCGCCGGGACAGGGGCTTGAACACTGAAGCTTTCTTT. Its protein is CASSRRDRGLNTEAFF.

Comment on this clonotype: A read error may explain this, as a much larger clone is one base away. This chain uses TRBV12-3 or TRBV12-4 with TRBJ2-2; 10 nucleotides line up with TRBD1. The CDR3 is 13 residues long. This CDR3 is CASSGTGDGGLFF. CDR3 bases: TGTGCCAGCAGCGGGACAGGGGACGGGGGGCTGTTTTTT.

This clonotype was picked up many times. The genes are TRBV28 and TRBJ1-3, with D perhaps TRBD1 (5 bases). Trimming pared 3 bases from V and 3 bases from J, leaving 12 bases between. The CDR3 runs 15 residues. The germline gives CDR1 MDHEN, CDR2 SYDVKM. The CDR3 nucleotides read TGTGCCAGCAGTTTCTTTGGGGGGATTGGAAACACCATATATTTT. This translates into CASSFFGGIGNTIYF.

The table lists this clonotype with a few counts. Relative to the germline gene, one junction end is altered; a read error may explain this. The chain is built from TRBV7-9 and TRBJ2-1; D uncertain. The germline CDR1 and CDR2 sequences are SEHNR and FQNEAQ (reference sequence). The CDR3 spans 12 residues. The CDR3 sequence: CTSSLVGDEQFF. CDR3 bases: TGTACCAGCAGCTTAGTGGGCGATGAGCAGTTCTTC.

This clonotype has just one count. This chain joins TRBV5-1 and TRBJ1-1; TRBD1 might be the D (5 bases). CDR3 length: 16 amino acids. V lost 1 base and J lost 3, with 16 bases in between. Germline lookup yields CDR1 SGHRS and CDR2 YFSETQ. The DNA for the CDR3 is TGCGCCAGCAGCTTGTTCGGCGCAGGGTCGGACACTGAAGCTTTCTTT. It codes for CASSLFGAGSDTEAFF.

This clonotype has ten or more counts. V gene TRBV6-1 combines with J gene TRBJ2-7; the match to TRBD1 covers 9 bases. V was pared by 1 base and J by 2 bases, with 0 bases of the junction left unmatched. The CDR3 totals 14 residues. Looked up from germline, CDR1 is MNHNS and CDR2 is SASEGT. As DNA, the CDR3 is TGTGCCAGCAGTGAAGACAGGGGGCCCTACGAGCAGTACTTC. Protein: CASSEDRGPYEQYF.

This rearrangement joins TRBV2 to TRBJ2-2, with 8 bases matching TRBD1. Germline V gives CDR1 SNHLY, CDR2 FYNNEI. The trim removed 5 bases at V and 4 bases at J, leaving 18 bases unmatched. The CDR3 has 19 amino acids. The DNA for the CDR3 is TGTGCCAGCAGTTACTCGAATCCAACCCGGGACAGGCTCACCGGGGAGCTGTTTTTT. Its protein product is CASSYSNPTRDRLTGELFF.

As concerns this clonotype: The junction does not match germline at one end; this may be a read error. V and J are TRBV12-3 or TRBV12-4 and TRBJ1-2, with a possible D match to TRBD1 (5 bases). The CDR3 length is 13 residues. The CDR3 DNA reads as TGTGCCAGCGTAGGGGAGGAGGGCCGTGGCTGCACCTTC. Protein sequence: CASVGEEGRGCTF.

The CDR3 DNA reads TGTGCCAGCAGCGTCGCTTATTATAGCAATCAGCCCCAGCATTTT. Translated: CASSVAYYSNQPQHF. This chain joins TRBV27 and TRBJ1-5; D is unclear. The V end was cut by 6 bases, the J end by 0 bases, with 12 bases between. The CDR3 is made up of 15 amino acids. From germline, CDR1 is MNHEY and CDR2 SMNVEV (reference sequence).

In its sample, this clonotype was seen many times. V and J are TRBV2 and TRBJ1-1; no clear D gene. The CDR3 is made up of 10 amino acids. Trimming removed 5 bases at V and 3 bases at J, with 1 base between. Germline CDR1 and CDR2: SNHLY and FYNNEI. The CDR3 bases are TGTGCCAGCAGTTACACTGAAGCTTTCTTT. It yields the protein CASSYTEAFF.

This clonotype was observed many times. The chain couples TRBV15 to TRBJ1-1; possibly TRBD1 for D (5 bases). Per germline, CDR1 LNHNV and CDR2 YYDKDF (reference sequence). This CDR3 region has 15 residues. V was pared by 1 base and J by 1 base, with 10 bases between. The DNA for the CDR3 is TGTGCCACCAGCAGAGTTGGGGCTCGGAACACTGAAGCTTTCTTT. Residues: CATSRVGARNTEAFF. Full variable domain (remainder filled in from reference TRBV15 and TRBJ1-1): DAMVIQNPRYQVTQFGKPVTLSCSQTLNHNVMYWYQQKSSQAPKLLFHYYDKDFNNEADTPDNFQSRRPNTSFCFLDIRSPGLGDTAMYLCATSRVGARNTEAFFGQGTRLTVV.

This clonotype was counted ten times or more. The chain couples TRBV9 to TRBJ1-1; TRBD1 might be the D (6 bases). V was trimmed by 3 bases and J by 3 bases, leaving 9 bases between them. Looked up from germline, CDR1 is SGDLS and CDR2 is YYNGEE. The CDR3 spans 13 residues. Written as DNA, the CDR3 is TGTGCCAGCAGCGAACAGGGTCACACTGAAGCTTTCTTT. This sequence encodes CASSEQGHTEAFF. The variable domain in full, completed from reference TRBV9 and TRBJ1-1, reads DSGVTQTPKHLITATGQRVTLRCSPRSGDLSVYWYQQSLDQGLQFLIQYYNGEERAKGNILERFSAQQFPDLHSELNLSSLELGDSALYFCASSEQGHTEAFFGQGTRLTVV.

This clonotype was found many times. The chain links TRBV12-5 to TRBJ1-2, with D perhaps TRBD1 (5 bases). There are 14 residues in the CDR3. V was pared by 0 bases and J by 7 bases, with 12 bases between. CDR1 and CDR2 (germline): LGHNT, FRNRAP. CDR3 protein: CASGLVPGSLGYTF. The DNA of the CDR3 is TGTGCTAGTGGTTTGGTACCAGGGAGCCTTGGCTACACCTTC.

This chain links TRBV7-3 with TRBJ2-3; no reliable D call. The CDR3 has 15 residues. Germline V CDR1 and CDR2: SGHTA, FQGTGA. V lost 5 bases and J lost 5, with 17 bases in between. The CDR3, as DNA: TGTGCCAGCAGCGACCGCCTAACTACAATAGATACGCAGTATTTT. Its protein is CASSDRLTTIDTQYF.

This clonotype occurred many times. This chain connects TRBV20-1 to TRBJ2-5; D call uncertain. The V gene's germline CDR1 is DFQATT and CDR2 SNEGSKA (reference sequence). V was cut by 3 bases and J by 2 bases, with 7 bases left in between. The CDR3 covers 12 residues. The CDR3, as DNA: TGCAGTGCTAGCGGAACTCAAGAGACCCAGTACTTC. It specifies CSASGTQETQYF.